This T cell receptor (beta chain) was sequenced during a study of molecular identifiers for immune sequencing clone quantification. About the research overall: Within a replicate experiment, RNA obtained from either approximately 20,000 or 98,000 naive CD8 cells was divided into five aliquots, and four of those aliquots were then sequenced.

Study-level findings and limits: Over 98% of effector molecules, but under 1% in naive cells, were held by clones with more than 20 RNA copies.

TCRdb used MiXCR to reprocess the PCR reads, holding one entry per CDR3 protein. The data contain about half a million distinct CDR3 sequences, about a quarter of them seen just once; the ten biggest clones take up 0.7% to 0.9%. A remark on this clonotype: Antigen specificity is unknown.

CDR3 length: 13 amino acids. CDR1 is MNHEY, CDR2 SMNVEV, per germline (reference sequence). Trimming took 6 bases from V and 2 from J, leaving 8 bases between them. The CD8+CD4-CCR7+CD45RA+ phenotype defined the sorted naive CD8 T cells. The TCR was taken from a human donor in good health. Some libraries in this study had Jurkat cell RNA spiked in. Source material: naive CD8+ T cells from blood, with Jurkat cell RNA spiked in. Subset indicated: FACS-sorted CD8+CD4-CCR7+CD45RA+ naive T cells. The chain uses TRBV27 and TRBJ2-1, with D tentatively TRBD2 (5 bases). The CDR3, as DNA: TGTGCCAGCAGGGAGGACGCCTACAATGAGCAGTTCTTC. Amino acid sequence: CASREDAYNEQFF.